The 17 T cell receptor beta chains below were found in one sample sequenced in a study of T cell responses to AZD1222 COVID-19 vaccine (dated by TCRdb to the early 2020s). Explained via the paper, the time point label denotes: about 28 days (+/-7) after the second vaccine dose. The method behind the library was the immunoSEQ multiplex PCR assay. TCRdb retrieved this table from immuneACCESS and kept in-frame rearrangements only. Not all clones are present; in checked studies, unresolved V genes account for under half, and no reason is known for the remainder. A total of about 56,000 clones appear in this sample, about 86% of them only once. The ten biggest clones cover 6.9% of the sample. The sample was peripheral blood, taken 28 days after the second AZD1222 dose. These receptors originate from an adult who received the AZD1222 COVID-19 vaccine.

The chain has TRBV11-2 and TRBJ1-4; tentatively, D is TRBD1 (6 bases). CDR1 is SGHAT and CDR2 is FQNNGV in the germline V gene. V lost 4 bases, J lost 8 bases, and 11 bases lay in between. There are 13 residues in the CDR3. The CDR3 loop reads CASSSIQGEKLFF. The CDR3 DNA follows: TGTGCCAGCAGCTCCATACAGGGAGAAAAACTGTTTTTT.

The rearrangement links TRBV7-8 to TRBJ1-4, with 7 bases aligning to TRBD1. Looked up from germline, CDR1 is SGHVS and CDR2 is FQNEAQ. The CDR3 is 16 amino acids. V dropped 5 bases and J dropped 3; count of bases not matched to a gene: 9. The CDR3 DNA reads as TGTGCCAGCAGCCCCGAGGGGGCCGGGGCTAATGAAAAACTGTTTTTT. The encoded protein is CASSPEGAGANEKLFF.

On this clone: Other DNA sequences in this sample translate to the same CDR3. V and J are TRBV18 and TRBJ1-4; the D is unclear. V was pared by 2 bases and J by 8 bases, with 3 bases between. This CDR3 comprises 11 residues. Germline V gene data show CDR1 as KGHSH and CDR2 as LQKENI. The CDR3 region has the DNA TGTGCCAGCTCACCAGGGGAAAAACTGTTTTTT. This sequence encodes CASSPGEKLFF.

This chain joins TRBV30 and TRBJ1-4; possible D gene TRBD1, 6 bases. V lost 5 bases to trimming and J lost 6 bases, with 10 bases between them. The CDR3 consists of 12 residues. CDR1 is GTSNPN and CDR2 is SVGIG in the germline V gene (reference sequence). The CDR3 sequence: CAWGSGDEKLFF. CDR3 nucleotides: TGTGCCTGGGGGTCAGGGGATGAAAAACTGTTTTTT.

The V and J genes are TRBV3-1 (or the pseudogene TRBV3-2) and TRBJ1-2; tentatively, D is TRBD1 (5 bases). The germline V gene has CDR1 LGHDT and CDR2 YNNKEL (reference sequence). The CDR3 loop spans 13 amino acids. V lost 4 bases and J 7 bases, leaving 13 bases between the germline ends. The CDR3 DNA reads TGTGCCAGCAGCCCGGGGCTACTCGCTGGCTACACCTTC. Translated, it gives CASSPGLLAGYTF.

The V call is TRBV18, the J call TRBJ1-3; tentatively, D is TRBD1 (5 bases). Trimming took 3 bases from V and 3 from J, leaving 15 bases between them. The CDR3 has 16 amino acids. Germline loops: CDR1 KGHSH, CDR2 LQKENI. The CDR3 coding sequence is TGTGCCAGCTCACCCGGTCTTGGGGCTGGTGGAAACACCATATATTTT. The encoded protein is CASSPGLGAGGNTIYF.

The chain carries TRBV9 and TRBJ1-6; D unresolved. V lost 2 bases and J lost 9, with 12 bases in between. The CDR3 is 14 amino acids. Per the germline V gene, CDR1 is SGDLS and CDR2 is YYNGEE. CDR3 loop: CASSVGFAPSPLHF. The CDR3 nucleotides are TGTGCCAGCAGCGTGGGATTCGCTCCTTCACCCCTCCACTTT. Drawing the rest from reference TRBV9 and TRBJ1-6, the complete variable domain is DSGVTQTPKHLITATGQRVTLRCSPRSGDLSVYWYQQSLDQGLQFLIQYYNGEERAKGNILERFSAQQFPDLHSELNLSSLELGDSALYFCASSVGFAPSPLHFGNGTRLTVT.

The CDR3 DNA sequence: TGTGCCAGCAGCTTAGCAGGTTTTACGTTTGCAACTAATGAAAAACTGTTTTTT. Amino acid sequence: CASSLAGFTFATNEKLFF. The chain couples TRBV7-2 to TRBJ1-4; D not certain. V lost 0 bases, J lost 0 bases, and 14 bases lay in between. Germline-derived CDR1 and CDR2 are SGHTA and FQGNSA. This CDR3 comprises 18 residues.

The V and J genes are TRBV7-2 and TRBJ2-6, with D possibly TRBD2 on 5 matching bases. Germline CDR1 SGHTA, CDR2 FQGNSA. Trimming took off 3 bases at V and 0 bases at J, with 18 bases between the two ends. The CDR3 length is 19 residues. The CDR3 DNA follows: TGTGCCAGCAGCTTGGAGGTGGCCAGGCTACCCTCTGGGGCCAACGTCCTGACTTTC. Translated: CASSLEVARLPSGANVLTF.

J is TRBJ2-1 and V is TRBV11-1; D unresolved. The germline V gene encodes CDR1 SGHAT and CDR2 FQDESV (reference sequence). The CDR3 is 14 amino acids. The ends were cut back, 5 bases at V and 8 bases at J, with 16 bases in the middle. The CDR3 sequence is CASSATSAVDEQFF. The CDR3 coding sequence is TGTGCCAGCAGCGCGACGAGCGCGGTCGATGAGCAGTTCTTC. The variable domain in full, completed from reference TRBV11-1 and TRBJ2-1, reads EAEVAQSPRYKITEKSQAVAFWCDPISGHATLYWYRQILGQGPELLVQFQDESVVDDSQLPKDRFSAERLKGVDSTLKIQPAELGDSAMYLCASSATSAVDEQFFGPGTRLTVL.

The sample holds one count of this clone. The chain employs TRBV28 and TRBJ2-1; 7 nucleotides align to TRBD1. Germline lookup yields CDR1 MDHEN and CDR2 SYDVKM. V was clipped by 5 bases and J by 7 bases; unmatched bases: 8. The CDR3 spans 14 residues. In nucleotides, the CDR3 is TGTGCCAGCAGTACCGGGACAGCTCCTAATGAGCAGTTCTTC. Its translation is CASSTGTAPNEQFF.

CDR3 amino acids: CASPGVLGNTIYF. DNA of the CDR3: TGTGCCAGCCCTGGGGTATTAGGAAACACCATATATTTT. This chain joins TRBV27 and TRBJ1-3, with D hard to call. CDR3 length: 13 residues. Trimming left V 8 bases short and J 4 bases short, with 12 bases between. Germline values: CDR1 MNHEY, CDR2 SMNVEV (reference sequence).

For the CDR3, the DNA is TGTGCCAGCAGTTACTCCGGGACGGCGGTCTACGAGCAGTACTTC. Amino acid sequence: CASSYSGTAVYEQYF. The chain recombines TRBV6-5 with TRBJ2-7; TRBD1 or TRBD2 may be the D gene (5 bases each). Germline-derived CDR1 and CDR2 are MNHEY and SVGAGI. The length of the CDR3 is 15 residues. The V end was cut by 0 bases, the J end by 3 bases, with 12 bases between.

The rearrangement joins TRBV7-9 to TRBJ1-2; D is unclear. V was trimmed by 8 bases and J by 4 bases, leaving 14 bases between them. This CDR3 spans 13 amino acids. Germline loops: CDR1 SEHNR, CDR2 FQNEAQ (reference sequence). As DNA, the CDR3 is TGTGCCAGCGGGCCGAGAGAGACCTATGGCTACACCTTC. Protein: CASGPRETYGYTF.

The chain carries TRBV28 and TRBJ1-1; no clear D gene. V was cut by 4 bases and J by 3 bases, with 6 bases left in between. This CDR3 has 12 amino acids. Germline CDR1 MDHEN, CDR2 SYDVKM. This CDR3 reads CASSSSHTEAFF. The CDR3 coding sequence is TGTGCCAGCAGTTCCAGCCACACTGAAGCTTTCTTT.

The V and J genes are TRBV5-4 and TRBJ2-5, with 7 nucleotides matching TRBD1. Unmatched junction bases numbered 10, after V lost 3 bases and J lost 5 bases. This CDR3 comprises 15 residues. Germline CDR1 and CDR2: SGHNT and YYREEE (reference sequence). The CDR3: CASSSGQWPGETQYF. The CDR3 DNA reads TGTGCCAGCAGCTCGGGACAGTGGCCGGGGGAGACCCAGTACTTC.

The chain recombines TRBV19 with TRBJ2-7; no firm D call. This CDR3 spans 20 amino acids. The germline V gene encodes CDR1 LNHDA and CDR2 SQIVND (reference sequence). The germline V and J ends were trimmed by 4 bases and 0 bases, with 28 bases remaining between them. The CDR3 bases are TGTGCCAGTAGTAAACGGCCCCCCTCGGTAGTGGGCGACTCCTCCTACGAGCAGTACTTC. It translates to CASSKRPPSVVGDSSYEQYF. Variable domain in full (rest from reference TRBV19 and TRBJ2-7): DGGITQSPKYLFRKEGQNVTLSCEQNLNHDAMYWYRQDPGQGLRLIYYSQIVNDFQKGDIAEGYSVSREKKESFPLTVTSAQKNPTAFYLCASSKRPPSVVGDSSYEQYFGPGTRLTVT.